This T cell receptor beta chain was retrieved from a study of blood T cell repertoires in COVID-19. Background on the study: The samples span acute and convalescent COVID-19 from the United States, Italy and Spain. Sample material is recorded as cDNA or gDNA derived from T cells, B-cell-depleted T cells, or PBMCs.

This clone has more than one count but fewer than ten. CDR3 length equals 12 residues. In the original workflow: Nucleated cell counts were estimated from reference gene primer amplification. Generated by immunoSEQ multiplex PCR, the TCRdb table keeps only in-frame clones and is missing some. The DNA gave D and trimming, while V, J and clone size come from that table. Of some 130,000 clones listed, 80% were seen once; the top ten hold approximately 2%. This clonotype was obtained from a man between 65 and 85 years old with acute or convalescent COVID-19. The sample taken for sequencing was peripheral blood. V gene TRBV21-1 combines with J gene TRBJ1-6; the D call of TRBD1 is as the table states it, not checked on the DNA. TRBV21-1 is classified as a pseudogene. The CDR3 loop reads CASSKGQCPLHF. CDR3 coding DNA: TGTGCCAGCAGCAAAGGACAGTGCCCCCTCCACTTT.